These T cell receptor beta chains were read from a single sample in a study of CD8+ T cells in alopecia areata. Here immunoSEQ multiplex PCR was the method, and the copy in TCRdb shows in-frame clones only, minus some. The sample contains about 180,000 clones, about half of which appear only once. This sample comprised CD8+ T cells sorted from blood, obtained at roughly week 53, from a patient treated with tofacitinib. Every receptor here comes from a human donor with alopecia areata. Both conserved end residues are part of each CDR3. D genes are given only for firm matches. Size is stated for part of the rows, as once, few or many counts, or as a class when the clone is expanded.

d_call,j_call,clone_size,v_call,cdr3_nt,cdr3_aa
TRBD2,TRBJ2-2,.,TRBV9,TGTGCCAGCAGCGTGGACGGCGCGGGGGTCACCGGGGAGCTGTTTTTT,CASSVDGAGVTGELFF
TRBD2,TRBJ2-2,.,TRBV30,TGTGCCTGGAGTCTTCCGAGCAGCGGGGGGCGTTACACCGGGGAGCTGTTTTTT,CAWSLPSSGGRYTGELFF
.,TRBJ2-7,.,TRBV5-6,TGTGCCAGCAGCTTGGGACTCCCCAGCGAGCAGTACTTC,CASSLGLPSEQYF
TRBD1,TRBJ1-4,once,TRBV29-1,TGCAGCGTAACCGCGACAGGGTTTAATGAAAAACTGTTTTTT,CSVTATGFNEKLFF
.,TRBJ2-2,.,TRBV9,TGTGCCAGCAGCGTGGGGGGCGGCACCGGGGAGCTGTTTTTT,CASSVGGGTGELFF
.,TRBJ1-5,.,TRBV4-3,TGCGCCAGCAGCCAAGATTTCACCTTTTGGAATCAGCCCCAGCATTTT,CASSQDFTFWNQPQHF
TRBD1,TRBJ1-1,few,TRBV2,TGTGCCAGCAGTGACAGACAGGGTAGTACTGAAGCTTTCTTT,CASSDRQGSTEAFF
.,TRBJ1-1,few,TRBV9,TGTGCCAGCAGCGCCAATTTAGAGGGGAATACTGAAGCTTTCTTT,CASSANLEGNTEAFF
TRBD1,TRBJ2-3,few,TRBV28,TGTGCCAGCAGCCCTACAGGGGCCGATACGCAGTATTTT,CASSPTGADTQYF
.,TRBJ1-1,few,TRBV7-9,TGTGCCAGCAGCTCCGGAGTGAACACTGAAGCTTTCTTT,CASSSGVNTEAFF
.,TRBJ1-2,.,TRBV5-6,TGTGCCAGCAGCTTGCTTACCAGGGAGTATGGCTACACCTTC,CASSLLTREYGYTF
.,TRBJ2-7,.,TRBV7-3,TGTGCCAGCAGCTTGGGACGAGGACGAACCTACGAGCAGTACTTC,CASSLGRGRTYEQYF
.,TRBJ2-1,.,TRBV27,TGTGCCAGCAGTTTCAGCCGTAGAGGTGAGCAGTTCTTC,CASSFSRRGEQFF
TRBD2,TRBJ2-2,.,TRBV5-1,TGCGCCAGCAGCTTGGGGACTAGCGGTAACACCGGGGAGCTGTTTTTT,CASSLGTSGNTGELFF
TRBD1,TRBJ1-1,.,TRBV30,TGTGCCTGGGAACAGGGGGGCACTGAAGCTTTCTTT,CAWEQGGTEAFF
TRBD2,TRBJ2-5,.,TRBV7-3,TGTGCCACCGACACCGGCGGGGGGGCGCAGGAGACCCAGTACTTC,CATDTGGGAQETQYF
.,TRBJ2-6,few,TRBV6-1,TGTGCCAGCAGTTGGAACTCTGGGGCCAACGTCCTGACTTTC,CASSWNSGANVLTF
.,TRBJ1-6,.,TRBV9,TGTGCCAGCAGCGCCGGCGATGGACCGAATAATTCACCCCTCCACTTT,CASSAGDGPNNSPLHF
TRBD1,TRBJ2-7,.,TRBV30,TGTGCCTGGAGTCCCTGGGACAGCTCCTACGAGCAGTACTTC,CAWSPWDSSYEQYF
.,TRBJ2-6,.,TRBV7-3,TGTGCCAGCAGCCAGGTGGACTCTGGGGCCAACGTCCTGACTTTC,CASSQVDSGANVLTF
TRBD1,TRBJ2-5,.,TRBV7-9,TGTGCCAGCAGCTTCGGGACAGTCCAAGAGACCCAGTACTTC,CASSFGTVQETQYF
TRBD2,TRBJ2-5,.,TRBV29-1,TGCAGCGTTCTGGAGCGGGGGGGTCAAGAGACCCAGTACTTC,CSVLERGGQETQYF
.,TRBJ1-2,.,TRBV5-6,TGTGCCAGCAGCTTGTTTTTTGATAACTATGGCTACACCTTC,CASSLFFDNYGYTF
.,TRBJ1-2,.,TRBV9,TGTGCCAGCAGCGTAGGACAGGCCACTAACTATGGCTACACCTTC,CASSVGQATNYGYTF
TRBD1,TRBJ1-6,many,TRBV19,TGTGCCAGTAGTGGACAGGGACGACCCCTCCACTTT,CASSGQGRPLHF
TRBD1,TRBJ1-6,.,TRBV27,TGTGCCAGCAGTTTATCCCGACAGGGACGAAGTTCACCCCTCCACTTT,CASSLSRQGRSSPLHF
.,TRBJ2-1,.,TRBV5-1,TGCGCCAGCAGCCCCCAGGGCAATGAGCAGTTCTTC,CASSPQGNEQFF
.,TRBJ2-2,few,TRBV6-5,TGTGCCAGCAGTTACAGGGGAGCCGGGGAGCTGTTTTTT,CASSYRGAGELFF
.,TRBJ1-2,.,TRBV29-1,TGCAGCGTTGTAGGGGAGGAAGGTGGCTACACCTTC,CSVVGEEGGYTF
.,TRBJ1-6,.,TRBV13,TGTGCCAGCAGCTGGGGCCCCGAGACCAATTCACCCCTCCACTTT,CASSWGPETNSPLHF
.,TRBJ1-1,.,TRBV6-5,TGTGCCAGCAGTTTCTCGGGGGAGACTGAAGCTTTCTTT,CASSFSGETEAFF
.,TRBJ1-1,.,TRBV19,TGTGCCAGTAGTTTGATGAACACTGAAGCTTTCTTT,CASSLMNTEAFF
.,TRBJ1-6,few,TRBV27,TGTGCCAGCAGTACACGTTTGTTTAATTCACCCCTCCACTTT,CASSTRLFNSPLHF
TRBD1,TRBJ1-2,.,TRBV10-2,TGCGCCACCCACCGGACAGGGGAAGTTAGGGGCTATGGCTACACCTTC,CATHRTGEVRGYGYTF
.,TRBJ2-7,.,TRBV4-3,TGCGCCAGCAGCCAAGATCGGGGACCCCTTTACGAGCAGTACTTC,CASSQDRGPLYEQYF
.,TRBJ1-6,few,TRBV28,TGTGCCAGCAGTCTCTATGGTTCACCCCTCCACTTT,CASSLYGSPLHF
.,TRBJ2-7,.,TRBV10-3,TGTGCCATCAGTGACCTAACAGGGTACGAGCAGTACTTC,CAISDLTGYEQYF
.,TRBJ1-6,once,TRBV7-2,TGTGCCAGCAGCTTAGTTGGGGGGCTTGGTTCACCCCTCCACTTT,CASSLVGGLGSPLHF
.,TRBJ2-3,few,TRBV5-1,TGCGCCAGCAGCGGGGGATTGTCAGATACGCAGTATTTT,CASSGGLSDTQYF
.,TRBJ1-2,.,TRBV25-1,TGTGCCAGCAGTGAGGGGGGCAACTATGGCTACACCTTC,CASSEGGNYGYTF
.,TRBJ2-5,.,TRBV5-1,TGCGCCAGCAGCCTGCAAGAGACCCAGTACTTC,CASSLQETQYF
.,TRBJ2-1,.,TRBV27,TGTGCCAGCAGTTTTTGGCAGGGTAATAATGAGCAGTTCTTC,CASSFWQGNNEQFF
.,TRBJ2-7,few,TRBV29-1,TGCAGCGTCGACAGTGGGAACTCCTACGAGCAGTACTTC,CSVDSGNSYEQYF
.,TRBJ2-3,few,TRBV9,TGTGCCAGCAGCTTATGGGACCGCACAGATACGCAGTATTTT,CASSLWDRTDTQYF
.,TRBJ2-1,few,TRBV4-2,TGTGCCAGCACCCGGAGCCCCAATGAGCAGTTCTTC,CASTRSPNEQFF
.,TRBJ2-7,.,TRBV5-1,TGCGCCAGCAGCTTGGGATCCCGAGAGCAGTACTTC,CASSLGSREQYF
.,TRBJ1-1,.,TRBV27,TGTGCCAGCAGTGAGGGGACTGAAGCTTTCTTT,CASSEGTEAFF
.,TRBJ2-7,few,TRBV29-1,TGCAGCGTTTACAACTACGAGCAGTACTTC,CSVYNYEQYF
TRBD1,TRBJ2-6,.,TRBV4-3,TGCGCCAGCAGCCAATTAACAGGGGGCTCTGGGGCCAACGTCCTGACTTTC,CASSQLTGGSGANVLTF
TRBD2,TRBJ2-5,few,TRBV7-2,TGTGCCAGCAGCTTAGTGGGAGGGGTTGAGACCCAGTACTTC,CASSLVGGVETQYF